These 10 T cell receptor beta chains were sequenced from one sample in a study of human thymus T cells. Using immunoSEQ multiplex PCR, the repertoire was profiled, and TCRdb retains in-frame clones only, with some absent. Of about 120,000 clones listed, about 94% are singletons. Resections from corrective heart surgery supplied the thymus tissue. The sequencing sample was made of thymus tissue. These receptors were collected from a boy younger than two with a congenital heart defect but otherwise immunologically healthy.

The chain joins TRBV19 to TRBJ2-3, with 10 positions matching TRBD2. The CDR3 sequence is 13 residues long. The V gene end was trimmed by 6 bases and the J gene end by 6 bases; junction bases not matched to a gene: 3. Germline CDR1 is LNHDA and CDR2 is SQIVND (reference sequence). The CDR3 sequence: CASRETSGDTQYF. The CDR3 DNA sequence: TGTGCCAGTAGGGAGACTAGCGGGGATACGCAGTATTTT.

The chain joins TRBV7-9 to TRBJ1-2; perhaps TRBD1 as D (5 bases). The CDR3 consists of 13 residues. CDR1 and CDR2 from the germline V gene are SEHNR and FQNEAQ (reference sequence). The germline V and J ends were trimmed by 2 bases and 6 bases, with 10 bases remaining between them. CDR3 sequence (DNA): TGTGCCAGCAGCTTAACTGGGGCGGATGGCTACACCTTC. Its translation is CASSLTGADGYTF.

The chain recombines TRBV5-4 with TRBJ2-4; TRBD2 is a possible D gene (6 bases). Trimming shortened V by 4 bases and J by 4 bases, and 12 bases separated the two germline ends. Germline V gene sequence: CDR1 SGHNT, CDR2 YYREEE (reference sequence). This CDR3 is 14 amino acids long. The DNA for the CDR3 is TGTGCCAGCAGCGGGCGGGGAGAAAAAAACATTCAGTACTTC. It translates to CASSGRGEKNIQYF.

CDR3 nucleotide sequence: TGCGCCAGCAGCCTCATTAGCGGGGGGGCCTACGAGCAGTACTTC. Amino acid sequence: CASSLISGGAYEQYF. The chain couples TRBV5-1 to TRBJ2-7, with 11 bases aligning to TRBD2. CDR1 is SGHRS, CDR2 YFSETQ, per germline. Trimming at V came to 4 bases and at J to 2 bases, leaving 5 bases not matched to a gene. The CDR3 spans 15 residues.

This clone was found a few times. Its ends do not fully match the called genes, so a read error is possible. J is TRBJ2-7 and V is TRBV6-1, with D hard to call. The CDR3 has 13 amino acids. Germline V gene lookup returns CDR1 MNHNS and CDR2 SASEGT. The CDR3 sequence: CASREDTPYEQYF. The CDR3 nucleotides read TGTGCCAGCAGAGAAGACACCCCGTACGAGCAGTACTTC.

The V call is TRBV18, the J call TRBJ2-7; TRBD2 might be the D (6 bases). This CDR3 spans 15 amino acids. V shed 2 bases and J shed 3 bases, with 14 bases lying between them. Per germline, CDR1 KGHSH and CDR2 LQKENI. CDR3 sequence reads: CASSPSGLLNYEQYF. Written as DNA, the CDR3 is TGTGCCAGCTCACCATCAGGACTACTAAACTACGAGCAGTACTTC.

The V call is TRBV2, the J call TRBJ2-3; D unclear. Germline CDR1 SNHLY, CDR2 FYNNEI. CDR3 length: 13 amino acids. V lost 6 bases, J lost 5 bases, and 12 bases lay in between. The CDR3 is CASRQQSEDTQYF. The CDR3, as DNA: TGTGCCAGCAGGCAGCAGAGCGAAGATACGCAGTATTTT.

V is TRBV14 and J is TRBJ2-7; 8 nucleotides align to TRBD1. The CDR3 consists of 14 residues. The V segment lost 4 bases and the J segment 5 bases; nucleotides outside the gene matches: 7. CDR1 SGHDN and CDR2 FVKESK come from the germline V gene. CDR3 amino acids: CASSRGQGPDEQYF. CDR3 DNA: TGTGCCAGCAGCCGAGGACAGGGCCCGGACGAGCAGTACTTC.

The chain employs TRBV28 and TRBJ2-4, with no clear D. CDR3 size: 16 residues. Germline V gives CDR1 MDHEN, CDR2 SYDVKM. The V end was cut by 3 bases, the J end by 0 bases, with 12 bases between. The CDR3 sequence is CASSFRHEVAKNIQYF. CDR3 nucleotides: TGTGCCAGCAGTTTTCGGCATGAAGTAGCCAAAAACATTCAGTACTTC.

The chain is built from TRBV6-5 and TRBJ2-7; D possibly uses TRBD1 or TRBD2 (5 bases each). This CDR3 has 16 residues. V was clipped by 4 bases and J by 5 bases, with 21 bases between them. Germline lookup yields CDR1 MNHEY and CDR2 SVGAGI. CDR3 DNA sequence: TGTGCCAGCAGTTCCCTCGAGGGCAGGGAAAACCACGAGCAGTACTTC. The encoded protein is CASSSLEGRENHEQYF.